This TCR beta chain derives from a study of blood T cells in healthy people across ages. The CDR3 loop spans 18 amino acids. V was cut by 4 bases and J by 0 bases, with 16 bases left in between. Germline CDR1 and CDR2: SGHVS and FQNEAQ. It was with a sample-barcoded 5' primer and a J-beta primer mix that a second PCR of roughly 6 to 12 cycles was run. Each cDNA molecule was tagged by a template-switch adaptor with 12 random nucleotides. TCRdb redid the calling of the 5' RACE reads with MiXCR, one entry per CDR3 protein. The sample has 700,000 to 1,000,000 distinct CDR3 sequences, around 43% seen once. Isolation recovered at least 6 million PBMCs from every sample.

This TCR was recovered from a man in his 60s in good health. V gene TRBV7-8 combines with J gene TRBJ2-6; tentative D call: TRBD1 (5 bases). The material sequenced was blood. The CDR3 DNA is TGTGCCAGCAGCTCCTTGGGGCAGGGTCTCTCTGGGGCCAACGTCCTGACTTTC. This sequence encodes CASSSLGQGLSGANVLTF.